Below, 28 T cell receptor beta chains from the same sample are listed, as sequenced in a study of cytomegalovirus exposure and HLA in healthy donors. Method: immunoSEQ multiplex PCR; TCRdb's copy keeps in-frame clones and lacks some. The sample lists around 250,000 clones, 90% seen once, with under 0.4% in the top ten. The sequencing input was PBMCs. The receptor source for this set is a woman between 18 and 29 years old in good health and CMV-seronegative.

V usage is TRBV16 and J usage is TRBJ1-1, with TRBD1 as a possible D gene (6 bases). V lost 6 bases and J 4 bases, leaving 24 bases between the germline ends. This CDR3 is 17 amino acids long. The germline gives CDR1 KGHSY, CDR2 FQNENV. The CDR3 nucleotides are TGTGCCAGCAGTGTGTCCGAGGCAGGGGCTCTCCCCACTGAAGCTTTCTTT. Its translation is CASSVSEAGALPTEAFF.

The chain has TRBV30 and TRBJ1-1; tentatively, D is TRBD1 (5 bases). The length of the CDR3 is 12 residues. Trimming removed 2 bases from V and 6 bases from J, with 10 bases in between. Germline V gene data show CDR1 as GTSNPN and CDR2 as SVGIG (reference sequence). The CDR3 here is CAWSPSGSEAFF. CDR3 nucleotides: TGTGCCTGGAGTCCCTCAGGGTCTGAAGCTTTCTTT.

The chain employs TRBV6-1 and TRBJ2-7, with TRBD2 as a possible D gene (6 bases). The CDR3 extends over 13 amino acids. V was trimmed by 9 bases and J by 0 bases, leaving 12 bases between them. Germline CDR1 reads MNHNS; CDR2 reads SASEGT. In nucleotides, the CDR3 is TGTGCCAGTCGACTGGGAGGCTCCTACGAGCAGTACGTC. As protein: CASRLGGSYEQYV.

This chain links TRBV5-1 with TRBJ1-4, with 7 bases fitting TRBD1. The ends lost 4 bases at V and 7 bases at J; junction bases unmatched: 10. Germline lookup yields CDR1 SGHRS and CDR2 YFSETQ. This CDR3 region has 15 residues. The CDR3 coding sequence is TGCGCCAGCAGCCCAAATCCGGGACAGAGTGAAAAACTGTTTTTT. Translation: CASSPNPGQSEKLFF.

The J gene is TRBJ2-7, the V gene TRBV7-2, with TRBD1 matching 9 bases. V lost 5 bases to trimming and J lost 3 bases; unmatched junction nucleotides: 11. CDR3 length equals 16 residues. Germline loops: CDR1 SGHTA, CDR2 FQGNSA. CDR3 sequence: CASSPISGTGNYEQYF. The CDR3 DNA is TGTGCCAGCAGCCCCATTTCCGGGACAGGGAACTACGAGCAGTACTTC. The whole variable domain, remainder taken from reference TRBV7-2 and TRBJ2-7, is GAGVSQSPSNKVTEKGKDVELRCDPISGHTALYWYRQSLGQGLEFLIYFQGNSAPDKSGLPSDRFSAERTGGSVSTLTIQRTQQEDSAVYLCASSPISGTGNYEQYFGPGTRLTVT.

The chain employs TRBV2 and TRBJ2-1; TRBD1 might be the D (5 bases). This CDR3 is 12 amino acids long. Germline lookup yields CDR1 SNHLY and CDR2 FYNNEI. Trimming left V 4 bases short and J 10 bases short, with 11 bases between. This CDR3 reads CASSAGYEEQFF. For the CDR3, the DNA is TGTGCCAGCAGTGCAGGGTATGAGGAGCAGTTCTTC.

DNA for the CDR3: TGTGCCCGGGACACGTTTAATTCACCCCTCCACTTT. Translating it yields CARDTFNSPLHF. The chain is built from TRBV30 and TRBJ1-6, with D possibly being TRBD1 (6 bases). Between the trimmed V and J ends, which lost 8 bases and 6 bases, there was a span of 11 bases. Germline CDR1 is GTSNPN and CDR2 is SVGIG (reference sequence). The length of the CDR3 is 12 residues.

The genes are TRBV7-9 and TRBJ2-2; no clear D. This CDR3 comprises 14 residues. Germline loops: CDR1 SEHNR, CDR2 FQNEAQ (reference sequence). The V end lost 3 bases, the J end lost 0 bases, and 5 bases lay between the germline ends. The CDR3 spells CASSFKPNTGELFF. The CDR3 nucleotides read TGTGCCAGCAGCTTTAAGCCGAACACCGGGGAGCTGTTTTTT.

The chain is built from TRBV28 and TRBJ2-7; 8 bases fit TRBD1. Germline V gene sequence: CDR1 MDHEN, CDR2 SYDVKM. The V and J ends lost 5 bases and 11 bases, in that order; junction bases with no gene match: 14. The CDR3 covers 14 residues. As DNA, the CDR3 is TGTGCCAGCAGTCTCGATATATGGACAGGGCCGAAGTACGTC. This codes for CASSLDIWTGPKYV.

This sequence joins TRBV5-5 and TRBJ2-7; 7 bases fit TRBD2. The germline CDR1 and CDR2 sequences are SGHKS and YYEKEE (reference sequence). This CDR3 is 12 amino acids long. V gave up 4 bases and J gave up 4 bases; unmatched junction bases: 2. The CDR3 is CASSMGLYEQYV. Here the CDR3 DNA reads TGTGCCAGCAGCATGGGACTATACGAGCAGTACGTC.

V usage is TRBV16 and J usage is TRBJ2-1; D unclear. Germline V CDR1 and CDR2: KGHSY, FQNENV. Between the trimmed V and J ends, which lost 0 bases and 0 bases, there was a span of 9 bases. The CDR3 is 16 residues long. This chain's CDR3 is CASSQSPPSSYNEQFF. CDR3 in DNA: TGTGCCAGCAGCCAATCCCCACCGAGCTCCTACAATGAGCAGTTCTTC.

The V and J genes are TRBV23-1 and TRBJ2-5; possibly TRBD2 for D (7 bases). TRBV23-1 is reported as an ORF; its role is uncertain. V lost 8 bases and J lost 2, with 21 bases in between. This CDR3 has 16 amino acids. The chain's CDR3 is CASGGARAARQETQYF. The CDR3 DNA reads TGCGCCAGCGGGGGGGCGCGGGCCGCCCGTCAAGAGACCCAGTACTTC.

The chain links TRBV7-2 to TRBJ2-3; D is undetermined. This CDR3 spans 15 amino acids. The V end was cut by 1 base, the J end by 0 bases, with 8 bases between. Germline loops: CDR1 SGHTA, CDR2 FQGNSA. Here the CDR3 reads CASSLVGRSTDTQYF. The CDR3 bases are TGTGCCAGCAGCTTAGTTGGGCGCAGCACAGATACGCAGTATTTT.

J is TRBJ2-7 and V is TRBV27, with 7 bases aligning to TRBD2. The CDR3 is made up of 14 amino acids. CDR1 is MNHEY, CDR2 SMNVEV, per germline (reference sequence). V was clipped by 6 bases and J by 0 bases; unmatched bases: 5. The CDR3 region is CASSPSGYSYEQYF. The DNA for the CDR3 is TGTGCCAGCAGCCCTAGCGGCTACTCCTACGAGCAGTACTTC.

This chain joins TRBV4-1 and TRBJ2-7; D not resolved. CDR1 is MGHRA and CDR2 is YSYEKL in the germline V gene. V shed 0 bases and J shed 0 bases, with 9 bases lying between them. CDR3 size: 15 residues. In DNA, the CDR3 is TGCGCCAGCAGCCAAGAAGGAACGGGCTCCTACGAGCAGTACTTC. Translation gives CASSQEGTGSYEQYF.

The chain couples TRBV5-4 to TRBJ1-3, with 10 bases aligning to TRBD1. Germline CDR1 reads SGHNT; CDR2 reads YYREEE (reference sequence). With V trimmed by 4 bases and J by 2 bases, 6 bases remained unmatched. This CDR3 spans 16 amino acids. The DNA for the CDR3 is TGTGCCAGCAGCAGCACGGGACAGGGGACTGGAAACACCATATATTTT. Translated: CASSSTGQGTGNTIYF.

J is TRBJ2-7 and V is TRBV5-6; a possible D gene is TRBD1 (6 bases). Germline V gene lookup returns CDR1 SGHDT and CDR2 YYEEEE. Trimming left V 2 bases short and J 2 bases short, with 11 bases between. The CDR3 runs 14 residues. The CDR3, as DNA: TGTGCCAGCAGCTTACCAGGGGCGGCCTACGAGCAGTACTTC. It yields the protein CASSLPGAAYEQYF.

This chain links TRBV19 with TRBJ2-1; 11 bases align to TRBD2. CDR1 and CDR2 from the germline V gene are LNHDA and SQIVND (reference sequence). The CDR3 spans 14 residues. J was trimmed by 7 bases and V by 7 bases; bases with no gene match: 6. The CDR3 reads CASMRLAGGNEQFF. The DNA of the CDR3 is TGTGCCAGTATGCGGCTAGCGGGGGGTAATGAGCAGTTCTTC.

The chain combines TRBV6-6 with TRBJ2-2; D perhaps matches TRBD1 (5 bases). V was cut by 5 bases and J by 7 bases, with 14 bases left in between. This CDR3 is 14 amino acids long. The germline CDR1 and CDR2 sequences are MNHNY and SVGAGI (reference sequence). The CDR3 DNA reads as TGTGCCAGCAGTCCCAGACAGATTTTCGGGGAGCTGTTTTTT. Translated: CASSPRQIFGELFF.

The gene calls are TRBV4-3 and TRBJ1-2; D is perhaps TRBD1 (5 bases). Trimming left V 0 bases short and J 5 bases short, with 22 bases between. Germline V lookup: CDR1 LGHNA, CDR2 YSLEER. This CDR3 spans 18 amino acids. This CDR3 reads CASSQDRLTASVPYGYTF. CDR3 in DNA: TGCGCCAGCAGCCAAGATCGTTTGACAGCGAGTGTGCCTTATGGCTACACCTTC.

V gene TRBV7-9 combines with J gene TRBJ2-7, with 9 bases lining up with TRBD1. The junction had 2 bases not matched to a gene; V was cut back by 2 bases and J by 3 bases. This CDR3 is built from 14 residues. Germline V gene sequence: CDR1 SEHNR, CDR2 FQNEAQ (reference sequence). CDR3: CASSLTTGGYEQYF. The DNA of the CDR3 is TGTGCCAGCAGCTTAACGACAGGGGGCTACGAGCAGTACTTC. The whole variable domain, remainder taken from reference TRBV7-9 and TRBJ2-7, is DTGVSQNPRHKITKRGQNVTFRCDPISEHNRLYWYRQTLGQGPEFLTYFQNEAQLEKSRLLSDRFSAERPKGSFSTLEIQRTEQGDSAMYLCASSLTTGGYEQYFGPGTRLTVT.

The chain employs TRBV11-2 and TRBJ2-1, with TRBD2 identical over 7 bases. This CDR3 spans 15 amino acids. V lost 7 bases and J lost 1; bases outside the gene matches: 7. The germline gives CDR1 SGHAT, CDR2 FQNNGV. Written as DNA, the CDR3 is TGTGCCAGCACCCGTAGCGGGTATTCCTACAATGAGCAGTTCTTC. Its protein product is CASTRSGYSYNEQFF.

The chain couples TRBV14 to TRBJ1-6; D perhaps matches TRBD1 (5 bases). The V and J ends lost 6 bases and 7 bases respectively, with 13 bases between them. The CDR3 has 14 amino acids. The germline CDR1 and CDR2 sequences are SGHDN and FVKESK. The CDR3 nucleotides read TGTGCCAGCAGTCGGACACGGAAGAATTCACCCCTCCACTTT. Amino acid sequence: CASSRTRKNSPLHF.

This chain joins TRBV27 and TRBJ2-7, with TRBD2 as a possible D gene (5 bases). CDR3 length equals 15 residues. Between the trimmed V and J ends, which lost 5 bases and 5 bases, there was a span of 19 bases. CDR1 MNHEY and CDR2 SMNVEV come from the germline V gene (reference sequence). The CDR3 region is CASSPRGISYHEQYF. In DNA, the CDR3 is TGTGCCAGCAGTCCAAGAGGGATTTCCTACCACGAGCAGTACTTC.

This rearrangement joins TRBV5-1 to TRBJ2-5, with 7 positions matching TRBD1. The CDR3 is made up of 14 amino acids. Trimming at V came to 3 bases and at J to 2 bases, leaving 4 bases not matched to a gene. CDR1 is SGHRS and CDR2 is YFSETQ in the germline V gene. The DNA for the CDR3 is TGCGCCAGCAGCTATGGACAGGTTCAAGAGACCCAGTACTTC. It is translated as CASSYGQVQETQYF.

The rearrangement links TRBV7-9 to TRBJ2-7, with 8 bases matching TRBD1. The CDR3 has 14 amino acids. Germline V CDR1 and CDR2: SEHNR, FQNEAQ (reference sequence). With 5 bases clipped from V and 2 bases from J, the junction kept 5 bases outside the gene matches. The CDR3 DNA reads TGTGCCAGCAGCGCCTGGGGACAGGCCTACGAGCAGTACTTC. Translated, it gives CASSAWGQAYEQYF.

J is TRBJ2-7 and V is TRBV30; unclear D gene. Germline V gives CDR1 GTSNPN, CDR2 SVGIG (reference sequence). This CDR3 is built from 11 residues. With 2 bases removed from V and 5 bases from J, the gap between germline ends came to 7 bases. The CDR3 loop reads CAWSTRDEQYF. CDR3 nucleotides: TGTGCCTGGAGTACCCGGGACGAGCAGTACTTC.

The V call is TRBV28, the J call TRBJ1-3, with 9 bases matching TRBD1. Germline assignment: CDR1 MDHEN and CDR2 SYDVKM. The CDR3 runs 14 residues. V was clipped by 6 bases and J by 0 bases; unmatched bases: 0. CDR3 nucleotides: TGTGCCAGCAGGACAGGGGGCTCTGGAAACACCATATATTTT. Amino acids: CASRTGGSGNTIYF.